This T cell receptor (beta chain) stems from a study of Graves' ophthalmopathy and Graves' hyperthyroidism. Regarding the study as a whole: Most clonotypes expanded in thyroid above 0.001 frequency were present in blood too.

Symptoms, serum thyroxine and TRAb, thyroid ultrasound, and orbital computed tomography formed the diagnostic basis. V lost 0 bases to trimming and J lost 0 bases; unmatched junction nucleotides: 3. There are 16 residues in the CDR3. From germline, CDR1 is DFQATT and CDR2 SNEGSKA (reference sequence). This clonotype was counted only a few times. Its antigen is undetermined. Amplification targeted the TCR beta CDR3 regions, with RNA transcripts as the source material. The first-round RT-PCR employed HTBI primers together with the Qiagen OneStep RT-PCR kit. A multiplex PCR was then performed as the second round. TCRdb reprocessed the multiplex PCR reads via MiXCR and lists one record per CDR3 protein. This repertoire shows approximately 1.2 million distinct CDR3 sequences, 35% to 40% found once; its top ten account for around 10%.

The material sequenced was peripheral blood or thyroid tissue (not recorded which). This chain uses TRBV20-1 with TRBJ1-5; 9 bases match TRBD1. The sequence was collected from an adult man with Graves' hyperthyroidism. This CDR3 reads CSARDQQGASNQPQHF. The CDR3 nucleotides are TGCAGTGCTAGAGACCAACAGGGGGCTAGCAATCAGCCCCAGCATTTT.